This TCR beta chain originates from a study of blood T cell repertoires in COVID-19. This CDR3 comprises 14 residues. With V trimmed by 5 bases and J by 4 bases, 3 bases remained unmatched. Germline CDR1 reads LNHNV; CDR2 reads YYDKDF (reference sequence). The protocol was immunoSEQ multiplex PCR, while the TCRdb copy is restricted to in-frame clones and leaves out a portion. The repertoire consists of 100,000 to 150,000 clones, with roughly 80% occurring once and the leading ten covering around 17%. The chain links TRBV15 to TRBJ2-7; 12 nucleotides match TRBD2. The specimen was peripheral blood. This receptor was taken from a woman aged 45-60 years with acute or convalescent COVID-19. In DNA form, the CDR3 reads TGTGCCACCAGCCTAGCGGGGGGGATATACGAGCAGTACTTC. Protein: CATSLAGGIYEQYF. Based on the CDR3 plus reference TRBV15 and TRBJ2-7, the full variable domain is DAMVIQNPRYQVTQFGKPVTLSCSQTLNHNVMYWYQQKSSQAPKLLFHYYDKDFNNEADTPDNFQSRRPNTSFCFLDIRSPGLGDTAMYLCATSLAGGIYEQYFGPGTRLTVT.